Following are 17 T cell receptor beta chains from one sample sequenced in a study of T-cell memory formation after mild COVID-19. Via MiXCR, TCRdb re-called the 5' RACE reads, giving one row per CDR3 protein. The sample includes roughly 380,000 distinct CDR3 sequences, approximately 29% seen only once; the top ten take less than 15%. Sequencing was performed on PBMCs or a T cell subset sorted from them (not recorded which). These receptors all come from an adult woman who had mild COVID-19 (a few samples of this study predate the infection). Cell type and time point are not known.

The chain joins TRBV3-1 to TRBJ2-1; TRBD2 agrees at 9 bases. J lost 7 bases, V lost 1 base, and 2 bases had no gene match. Looked up from germline, CDR1 is LGHDT and CDR2 is YNNKEL (reference sequence). The CDR3 extends over 14 amino acids. CDR3 DNA: TGTGCCAGCAGCCAAGGTAGCGGGAGAAATGAGCAGTTCTTC. Translating it yields CASSQGSGRNEQFF.

This clonotype was seen more than once but under ten times. The chain recombines TRBV7-2 with TRBJ2-3, with 11 bases aligning to TRBD2. The CDR3 has 15 residues. The V gene end was trimmed by 3 bases and the J gene end by 4 bases; junction bases not matched to a gene: 3. Germline CDR1 and CDR2: SGHTA and FQGNSA. The DNA for the CDR3 is TGTGCCAGCAGCTTCCTAGCGGGAGGTCCAGATACGCAGTATTTT. Amino acid sequence: CASSFLAGGPDTQYF. Full variable domain (rest looked up from reference TRBV7-2 and TRBJ2-3): GAGVSQSPSNKVTEKGKDVELRCDPISGHTALYWYRQSLGQGLEFLIYFQGNSAPDKSGLPSDRFSAERTGGSVSTLTIQRTQQEDSAVYLCASSFLAGGPDTQYFGPGTRLTVL.

This sequence joins TRBV18 and TRBJ1-3, with D possibly being TRBD1 (5 bases). The germline V and J ends were trimmed by 3 bases and 0 bases, with 12 bases remaining between them. The germline V gene encodes CDR1 KGHSH and CDR2 LQKENI. The CDR3 is 16 amino acids. CDR3 residues: CASSPGTGISGNTIYF. The CDR3 DNA is TGTGCCAGCTCACCCGGGACCGGGATCTCTGGAAACACCATATATTTT.

The gene calls are TRBV18 and TRBJ2-7, with D possibly being TRBD1 (6 bases). The V gene lost 8 bases and the J gene lost 2 bases, with 13 bases spanning the gap. Germline V CDR1 and CDR2: KGHSH, LQKENI. This CDR3 comprises 13 residues. CDR3 region: CASTGTYPYEQYF. DNA of the CDR3: TGTGCCAGCACCGGGACATATCCCTACGAGCAGTACTTC.

This chain connects TRBV5-1 to TRBJ2-3, with D unresolved. This CDR3 spans 14 amino acids. CDR1 and CDR2 from the germline V gene are SGHRS and YFSETQ. With 2 bases removed from V and 0 bases from J, the gap between germline ends came to 7 bases. This CDR3 reads CASSFPTSTDTQYF. CDR3 nucleotides: TGCGCCAGCAGCTTTCCGACTAGCACAGATACGCAGTATTTT.

This clonotype has only a few counts. V usage is TRBV20-1 and J usage is TRBJ1-2; no clear D. This CDR3 comprises 13 residues. V dropped 3 bases and J dropped 5 bases, with 13 bases sitting between them. The V gene's germline CDR1 is DFQATT and CDR2 SNEGSKA (reference sequence). This CDR3 reads CSASVRTAYGYTF. DNA for the CDR3: TGCAGTGCTAGCGTCCGCACGGCGTATGGCTACACCTTC.

This rearrangement joins TRBV11-3 to TRBJ2-3, with D perhaps being TRBD1 or TRBD2 (5 bases each). Germline V lookup: CDR1 SGHNT, CDR2 YENEEA. This CDR3 region has 14 residues. The ends were cut back, 5 bases at V and 1 base at J, with 10 bases in the middle. CDR3 nucleotide sequence: TGTGCCAGCAGCGTCCGGGACGGCACAGATACGCAGTATTTT. Translation: CASSVRDGTDTQYF.

The rearrangement links TRBV13 to TRBJ1-1, with D perhaps TRBD1 (6 bases). This CDR3 comprises 16 residues. Trimming cost V 5 bases and J 0 bases, with 16 bases left between them. The germline CDR1 and CDR2 sequences are PRHDT and FYEKMQ (reference sequence). DNA of the CDR3: TGTGCCAGCAGCCAGACGGGGAGGGGGTTGAACACTGAAGCTTTCTTT. Amino acid sequence: CASSQTGRGLNTEAFF.

The gene calls are TRBV4-3 and TRBJ2-2; TRBD1 aligns across 10 bases. This CDR3 is built from 18 residues. Germline assignment: CDR1 LGHNA and CDR2 YSLEER. The junction had 9 bases not matched to a gene; V was cut back by 2 bases and J by 3 bases. The DNA for the CDR3 is TGCGCCAGCAGCCAAATCGCTGCCGGGACAGGGGACACCGGGGAGCTGTTTTTT. Translated, it gives CASSQIAAGTGDTGELFF.

The chain links TRBV4-3 to TRBJ2-1; TRBD2 matches at 10 bases. Germline V lookup: CDR1 LGHNA, CDR2 YSLEER. CDR3 length: 15 amino acids. After removal of 4 bases from V and 8 bases from J, the junction contained 8 bases not matched to a gene. The CDR3 here is CASSLTAGGLYEQFF. In nucleotides, the CDR3 is TGCGCCAGCAGCCTTACAGCGGGAGGGCTGTATGAGCAGTTCTTC.

V usage is TRBV7-9 and J usage is TRBJ1-1, with a tentative D call TRBD1 (5 bases). The germline V gene has CDR1 SEHNR and CDR2 FQNEAQ (reference sequence). V lost 1 base and J 11 bases, leaving 14 bases between the germline ends. There are 13 residues in the CDR3. CDR3 amino acids: CASSLDQGRRAFF. The CDR3 DNA reads TGTGCCAGCAGCTTAGATCAGGGACGGCGCGCTTTCTTT.

This clonotype was counted between two and nine times. The chain uses TRBV6-5 and TRBJ2-1, with 8 bases fitting TRBD1. Germline CDR1 is MNHEY and CDR2 is SVGAGI. CDR3 size: 13 residues. With V trimmed by 6 bases and J by 7 bases, 5 bases remained unmatched. The chain's CDR3 is CASSHDRGNEQFF. The DNA of the CDR3 is TGTGCCAGCAGCCACGACAGGGGAAATGAGCAGTTCTTC.

This chain uses TRBV4-1 with TRBJ2-7; unclear D gene. This CDR3 region has 16 residues. V gave up 0 bases and J gave up 2 bases, with 14 bases separating them. The germline V gene has CDR1 MGHRA and CDR2 YSYEKL. CDR3 region: CASSQDRDGPTYEQYF. As DNA, the CDR3 is TGCGCCAGCAGCCAAGATCGAGACGGGCCGACCTACGAGCAGTACTTC.

A few counts support this clonotype. The rearrangement links TRBV21-1 to TRBJ2-3. TRBV21-1 is given as a pseudogene. The CDR3 sequence is 15 residues long. The CDR3 DNA reads TGTGCCAGCAGCAAAGCGGACCGCCTCACAGATACGCAGTATTTT. It is translated as CASSKADRLTDTQYF.

This rearrangement joins TRBV18 to TRBJ2-1; D gene uncertain. The CDR3 has 14 amino acids. The V gene's germline CDR1 is KGHSH and CDR2 LQKENI. With 3 bases removed from V and 8 bases from J, the gap between germline ends came to 14 bases. The CDR3 spells CASSPVRSGDEQFF. The CDR3, as DNA: TGTGCCAGCTCACCGGTGCGGAGTGGCGATGAGCAGTTCTTC.

The chain recombines TRBV20-1 with TRBJ1-2, with 8 bases lining up with TRBD1. CDR3 length equals 18 residues. Trimming at V came to 3 bases and at J to 3 bases, leaving 18 bases not matched to a gene. CDR1 is DFQATT, CDR2 SNEGSKA, per germline (reference sequence). As DNA, the CDR3 is TGCAGTGCTAGCCCCCCTGGGACAGGTTCCCTCGGGGACTATGGCTACACCTTC. Translated: CSASPPGTGSLGDYGYTF.

This clonotype showed up just a few times. The rearrangement joins TRBV5-1 to TRBJ2-5; 9 nucleotides match TRBD2. Germline trimming cut 7 bases from V and 7 bases from J; bases unmatched to any gene: 14. Looked up from germline, CDR1 is SGHRS and CDR2 is YFSETQ. There are 15 residues in the CDR3. CDR3 bases: TGCGCCAGCGGCCTAGTAGCGGGAGTAGGCGGGACCCAGTACTTC. Its translation is CASGLVAGVGGTQYF. The variable domain in full, with the rest retrieved from reference TRBV5-1 and TRBJ2-5, is KAGVTQTPRYLIKTRGQQVTLSCSPISGHRSVSWYQQTPGQGLQFLFEYFSETQRNKGNFPGRFSGRQFSNSRSEMNVSTLELGDSALYLCASGLVAGVGGTQYFGPGTRLLVL.